This paragraph reports one TCR beta chain. The antigen remains undetermined. The identical CDR3 is also encoded by other nucleotide sequences in the sample. The sample belongs to a study of cytomegalovirus exposure and HLA in healthy donors. PCR amplification relied on 60 Vbeta primers (plus 13 Jbeta primers). TCRdb's table, derived via immunoSEQ multiplex PCR, lists solely in-frame clones and lacks some. The sample holds about 63,000 clones, roughly 80% seen once. General study results and limits: In a later analysis, the majority of CMV-associated beta chains seemingly showed HLA restriction.

The germline gives CDR1 SGHRS, CDR2 YFSETQ. The CDR3 is 14 amino acids. Deletions cut 3 bases from V and 2 bases from J, with 12 bases between. This sequence was found in a woman in her forties in good health and CMV-seropositive. Sample: PBMCs. The rearrangement uses TRBV5-1 and TRBJ2-7, with unresolved D. The CDR3 here is CASSSDRVPYEQYF. CDR3 nucleotide sequence: TGCGCCAGCAGCTCCGACCGGGTCCCCTACGAGCAGTACTTC. The variable domain in full, with the rest retrieved from reference TRBV5-1 and TRBJ2-7, is KAGVTQTPRYLIKTRGQQVTLSCSPISGHRSVSWYQQTPGQGLQFLFEYFSETQRNKGNFPGRFSGRQFSNSRSEMNVSTLELGDSALYLCASSSDRVPYEQYFGPGTRLTVT.